The clone carrying this T cell receptor (beta chain) was detected ten times or more. The data originate from a study of CD8+CD57+ T cells in acquired aplastic anemia. This CDR3 is built from 14 residues. J was trimmed by 7 bases and V by 0 bases; bases with no gene match: 9. Germline assignment: CDR1 DFQATT and CDR2 SNEGSKA (reference sequence). The TCR beta profiling, which covered VDJ combination and CDR3 sequence, was carried out using genomic DNA as the template. MiXCR, applied by TCRdb to the reads, yields one record per CDR3 protein. The sample lists roughly 280,000 distinct CDR3 sequences; roughly 53% were seen once. Patients sequenced had flow cytometry evidence of CD8+CD57+ cell expansion.

The rearrangement joins TRBV20-1 to TRBJ2-7; 7 bases align to TRBD2. This clonotype was obtained from a human donor with aplastic anemia. Sequencing was carried out using sorted CD4+, CD8+, or CD8+CD57+ T cells (not recorded which) from PBMCs. In DNA, the CDR3 is TGCAGTGCTAGAGATCGGCGGCGGGAGTATGAGCAGTACTTC. Its translation is CSARDRRREYEQYF.